Detailed here is one T cell receptor beta chain. A much larger clone differs by one base, so this may be a read error. The second PCR ran roughly 6 to 12 cycles with a sample-barcoded 5' primer and J-beta primers. Each TCR beta cDNA got a 12-nucleotide random molecular identifier. TCRdb re-analysed the 5' RACE reads in MiXCR, keeping a single row per CDR3 protein. The sample includes 900,000 to 950,000 distinct CDR3 sequences, roughly 28% of them seen just once. This record comes from a study of blood T cells in healthy people across ages. The CDR3 sequence is 15 residues long. The V and J ends lost 5 bases and 2 bases respectively, with 16 bases between them. The V gene's germline CDR1 is MNHEY and CDR2 SMNVEV (reference sequence). The sample was also linked to a second study, of T cells of mothers and their children.

The gene calls are TRBV27 and TRBJ2-7, with D tentatively TRBD2 (6 bases). The sample taken for sequencing was blood. This clonotype originated in a woman aged 40 to 50 in good health. CDR3 coding DNA: TGTGCCAGCAGTCACCGCGGGACCGCTGCCTACGAGCAGTACTTC. This codes for CASSHRGTAAYEQYF.